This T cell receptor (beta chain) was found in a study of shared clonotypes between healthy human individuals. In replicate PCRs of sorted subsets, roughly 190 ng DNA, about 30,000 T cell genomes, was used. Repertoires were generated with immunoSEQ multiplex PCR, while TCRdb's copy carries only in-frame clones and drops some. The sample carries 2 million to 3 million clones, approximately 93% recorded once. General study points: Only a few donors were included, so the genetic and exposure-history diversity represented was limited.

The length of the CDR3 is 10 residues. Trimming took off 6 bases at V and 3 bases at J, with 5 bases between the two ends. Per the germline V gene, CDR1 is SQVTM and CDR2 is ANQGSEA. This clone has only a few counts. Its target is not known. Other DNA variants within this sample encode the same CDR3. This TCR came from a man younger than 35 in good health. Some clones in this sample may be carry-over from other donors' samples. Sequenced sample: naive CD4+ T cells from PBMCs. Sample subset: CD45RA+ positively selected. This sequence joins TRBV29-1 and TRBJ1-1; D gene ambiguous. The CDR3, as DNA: TGCAGCGTGTCTGACACTGAAGCTTTCTTT. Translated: CSVSDTEAFF.